The present T cell receptor (beta chain) was sequenced within a study of T cell changes during pregnancy in multiple sclerosis. The data were produced by immunoSEQ multiplex PCR, yet TCRdb's version contains in-frame clones alone and is incomplete. The sample includes tens of thousands of clones, around 90% seen only once; the top ten take about 4.7%. The CDR3 has 14 amino acids. After removal of 2 bases from V and 4 bases from J, the junction contained 0 bases not matched to a gene. In germline, CDR1 is MNHEY, CDR2 SMNVEV (reference sequence). V usage is TRBV27 and J usage is TRBJ1-2; 11 bases are shared with TRBD1. Specimen: peripheral blood, collected in the second trimester of pregnancy. The TCR sequence derives from a female donor in good health, enrolled as a control in a pregnancy study. DNA for the CDR3: TGTGCCAGCAGTTTAGGACAGGGGGCCTATGGCTACACCTTC. This gives the protein CASSLGQGAYGYTF.